This is a list of T cell receptor beta chains from one sample in a study of molecular identifiers for immune sequencing clone quantification. TCRdb independently ran MiXCR on the PCR reads; one entry per CDR3 protein. This table holds under 600,000 distinct CDR3 sequences, about 25% found once. Sequencing was carried out using naive CD8+ T cells from blood, with Jurkat cell RNA spiked in. All receptors derive from a human donor in good health. Some libraries in this study had Jurkat cell RNA spiked in. Both conserved end residues are part of each CDR3. Fields, in order: J gene, clone size, D gene, V gene, CDR3 DNA, CDR3 protein. The D gene is left open where the match is weak. Not every row has a clone size; where given, it reads once, few, many or a size class.

>TRBJ2-6|-|TRBD1|TRBV9
TGTGCCAGCAGCTTGGGGGGACAGGGAGTCTCTGGGGCCAACGTCCTGACTTTC
CASSLGGQGVSGANVLTF
>TRBJ1-6|few|-|TRBV4-3
TGCGCCAGCAGCCAAGGGGGGGGCGGGATGCGGTCCTATAATTCACCCCTCCACTTT
CASSQGGGGMRSYNSPLHF
>TRBJ1-5|-|-|TRBV7-6
TGTGCCACTTCTGGTCGGGAGCGGGGGGTACGAGACTATAGCAATCAGCCCCAGCATTTT
CATSGRERGVRDYSNQPQHF
>TRBJ1-6|-|-|TRBV27
TGTGCCAGCAGTTCGAGGGACCTAAATTCACCCCTCCACTTT
CASSSRDLNSPLHF
>TRBJ1-2|many|-|TRBV12-3/TRBV12-4
TGTGCCAGCAGTTTAACCGTCTATGGCTACACCTTC
CASSLTVYGYTF
>TRBJ1-5|few|-|TRBV6-2/TRBV6-3
TGTGCCAGCAGTTACGGGACAAGCCAATGGCCCCAGCATTTT
CASSYGTSQWPQHF
>TRBJ2-7|-|-|TRBV5-6
TGTGCCAGCAGCTCGGAAGGGAGCTTTAACGAGCAGTACTTC
CASSSEGSFNEQYF
>TRBJ2-2|few|TRBD2|TRBV28
TGTGCCAGCAGTTTATCTAGCGGGTTTACCGGGGAGCTGTTTTTT
CASSLSSGFTGELFF
>TRBJ2-7|many|-|TRBV5-1
TGCGCCAGCAGCCTAAATTTCCACGAGCAGTACTTC
CASSLNFHEQYF
>TRBJ2-1|few|-|TRBV7-2
TGTGCCAGCAGCCCCCCTCTTACCTATGAGCAGTTCTTC
CASSPPLTYEQFF
>TRBJ1-5|-|TRBD1|TRBV27
TGTGCCAGCAGTTATGGGACAGGGGAGAATCAGCCCCAGCATTTT
CASSYGTGENQPQHF
>TRBJ2-2|-|-|TRBV28
TGTGCCAGCAGTCCCACCTCCAAACTGGGGGAGCTGTTTTTT
CASSPTSKLGELFF
>TRBJ2-1|few|-|TRBV13
TGTGCCAGCAGCTTAAGACTGGACAATGAGCAGTTCTTC
CASSLRLDNEQFF
>TRBJ2-1|-|TRBD1|TRBV19
TGTGCCAGTAGCGAGGGGACAGTTTCCTACAATGAGCAGTTCTTC
CASSEGTVSYNEQFF
>TRBJ1-6|few|-|TRBV12-3/TRBV12-4
TGTGCCAGCAGTTTAGGCCCCCTTACCTCCTATAATTCACCCCTCCACTTT
CASSLGPLTSYNSPLHF
>TRBJ1-1|few|-|TRBV12-1
TGTGCCAGCAGCTTTCTCCGGGCCCCACCTATTATCGACACTGAAGCTTTCTTT
CASSFLRAPPIIDTEAFF
>TRBJ1-6|-|TRBD1|TRBV11-2
TGTGCCAGCAGCTTGGGGACAGGGGGCAGTTCACCCCTCCACTTT
CASSLGTGGSSPLHF
>TRBJ2-2|many|TRBD1|TRBV29-1
TGCAGCGTTGACGACAGGGAGAACACCGGGGAGCTGTTTTTT
CSVDDRENTGELFF
>TRBJ2-5|-|TRBD2|TRBV5-1
TGCGCCAGCAGCTTCCCGGCGGGGACTAGCGCCCCGCCCGGCAGGGAGACCCAGTACTTC
CASSFPAGTSAPPGRETQYF
>TRBJ2-5|few|-|TRBV6-5
TGTGCCAGCAGTTACTCAGGGGCCCTGGGGGAGACCCAGTACTTC
CASSYSGALGETQYF
>TRBJ2-3|many|-|TRBV28
TGTGCCAGCAGTTTACCGCGCGTCTTAGGCACAGATACGCAGTATTTT
CASSLPRVLGTDTQYF
>TRBJ2-1|-|-|TRBV11-2
TGTGCCAGCAGCTTATATAGCTTTAATGAGCAGTTCTTC
CASSLYSFNEQFF
>TRBJ2-7|-|-|TRBV4-3
TGCGCCAGCAGCCAAGATCGAGGCAGGGACGACGAGCAGTACTTC
CASSQDRGRDDEQYF
>TRBJ2-7|few|-|TRBV4-3
TGCGCCAGCAGCCAAGATTGGGGGGGCGGGAGAGCAAGGTACGAGCAGTACTTC
CASSQDWGGGRARYEQYF
>TRBJ2-6|few|TRBD1|TRBV4-3
TGCGCCAGCAGCCAGACAGGGTTTGGGGCCAACGTCCTGACTTTC
CASSQTGFGANVLTF
>TRBJ2-7|-|TRBD1|TRBV27
TGTGCCAGCAGTGGTACCGGGACAGGGGGCAGCAACTACGAGCAGTACTTC
CASSGTGTGGSNYEQYF
>TRBJ2-3|few|-|TRBV30
TGTGCCTGGAGTGTCGGTATAGCTGGTAACACAGATACGCAGTATTTT
CAWSVGIAGNTDTQYF
>TRBJ2-5|few|-|TRBV6-5
TGTGCCAGCAGTTACGGGGGAATACAAGAGACCCAGTACTTC
CASSYGGIQETQYF
>TRBJ2-3|-|TRBD2|TRBV6-5
TGTGCCAGCAGCCATCTAGCGGGCCTTGATACGCAGTATTTT
CASSHLAGLDTQYF
>TRBJ2-1|-|TRBD2|TRBV27
TGTGCCAGCAGTTTGGGACTAGGTTATGAGCAGTTCTTC
CASSLGLGYEQFF
>TRBJ2-3|-|-|TRBV5-4
TGTGCCAGCAGCGGCAGGGGGGTCACAGATACGCAGTATTTT
CASSGRGVTDTQYF
>TRBJ2-7|-|-|TRBV5-8
TGTGCCAGCAGCCCAGATACAGAACCCTACGAGCAGTACTTC
CASSPDTEPYEQYF
>TRBJ2-7|few|TRBD2|TRBV4-3
TGCGCCAGCAGCCAAATACTAGCGGGAGAATACGAGCAGTACTTC
CASSQILAGEYEQYF
>TRBJ2-2|-|-|TRBV7-9
TGTGCCAGCAGCTTAGGTCCGGGACATTGGAACACCGGGGAGCTGTTTTTT
CASSLGPGHWNTGELFF
>TRBJ2-3|-|TRBD2|TRBV29-1
TGCAGCGTTGCGGGGGCTAGCGGGAGGGCCGAAGATACAGATACGCAGTATTTT
CSVAGASGRAEDTDTQYF
>TRBJ2-7|many|TRBD1|TRBV13
TGTGCCAGCAGCCCGCCCGGCAGGGGGCTGTACGAGCAGTACTTC
CASSPPGRGLYEQYF
>TRBJ1-4|many|-|TRBV12-3/TRBV12-4
TGTGCCAGCAGCCTTGATGCAACTAATGAAAAACTGTTTTTT
CASSLDATNEKLFF
>TRBJ1-4|-|-|TRBV6-2/TRBV6-3
TGTGCCAGCCGCCCTCTCAGCGGCAAACTGTTTTTT
CASRPLSGKLFF
>TRBJ2-1|once|TRBD2|TRBV29-1
TGCAGCGCTCTTAGCGGGGGGGACTACAATGAGCAGTTCTTC
CSALSGGDYNEQFF
>TRBJ2-7|-|TRBD2|TRBV20-1
TGCAGTGCTGGAGGGACTAGCGGGCAACAACCCTACGAGCAGTACTTC
CSAGGTSGQQPYEQYF
>TRBJ1-5|many|-|TRBV4-3
TGCGCCAGCAGCCAAGATATTGGCGGGCAGCCCCAGCATTTT
CASSQDIGGQPQHF
>TRBJ2-7|few|TRBD1|TRBV6-4
TGTGCCAGCAGTGACTTTTCGGACAGGGTCCCCTACGAGCAGTACTTC
CASSDFSDRVPYEQYF
>TRBJ2-3|-|-|TRBV19
TGTGCCAGTAGCAGCAGCGGGTCAAGCGCAGATACGCAGTATTTT
CASSSSGSSADTQYF
>TRBJ2-3|-|TRBD1|TRBV5-1
TGCGCCAGCAGCTATTTTTCGGGACAGGGGATGACAGATACGCAGTATTTT
CASSYFSGQGMTDTQYF
>TRBJ1-1|few|-|TRBV27
TGTGCCAGCAGTTTATCGTGGGGCAAGAACACTGAAGCTTTCTTT
CASSLSWGKNTEAFF